This T cell receptor (beta chain) was profiled in a study of CD8+CD57+ T cells in acquired aplastic anemia. TCR beta VDJ and CDR3 profiles were obtained from a genomic DNA template. Using its own MiXCR run on the reads, TCRdb lists one record per CDR3 protein. The table includes about 190,000 distinct CDR3 sequences, 64% detected once. Specimen: sorted CD4+, CD8+, or CD8+CD57+ T cells (not recorded which) from PBMCs. The sequence was obtained from a human donor with severe aplastic anemia or a healthy control (not recorded which).

Here the CDR3 reads CSATSGGDYNEQYF. The CDR3, as DNA: TGCAGTGCTACTAGCGGGGGTGACTACAATGAGCAGTATTTT. The V gene is TRBV20-1, the J gene TRBJ2-3; 10 bases fit TRBD2. CDR1 DFQATT and CDR2 SNEGSKA come from the germline V gene (reference sequence). This CDR3 contains 14 residues. The V gene end was trimmed by 4 bases and the J gene end by 11 bases; junction bases not matched to a gene: 12.